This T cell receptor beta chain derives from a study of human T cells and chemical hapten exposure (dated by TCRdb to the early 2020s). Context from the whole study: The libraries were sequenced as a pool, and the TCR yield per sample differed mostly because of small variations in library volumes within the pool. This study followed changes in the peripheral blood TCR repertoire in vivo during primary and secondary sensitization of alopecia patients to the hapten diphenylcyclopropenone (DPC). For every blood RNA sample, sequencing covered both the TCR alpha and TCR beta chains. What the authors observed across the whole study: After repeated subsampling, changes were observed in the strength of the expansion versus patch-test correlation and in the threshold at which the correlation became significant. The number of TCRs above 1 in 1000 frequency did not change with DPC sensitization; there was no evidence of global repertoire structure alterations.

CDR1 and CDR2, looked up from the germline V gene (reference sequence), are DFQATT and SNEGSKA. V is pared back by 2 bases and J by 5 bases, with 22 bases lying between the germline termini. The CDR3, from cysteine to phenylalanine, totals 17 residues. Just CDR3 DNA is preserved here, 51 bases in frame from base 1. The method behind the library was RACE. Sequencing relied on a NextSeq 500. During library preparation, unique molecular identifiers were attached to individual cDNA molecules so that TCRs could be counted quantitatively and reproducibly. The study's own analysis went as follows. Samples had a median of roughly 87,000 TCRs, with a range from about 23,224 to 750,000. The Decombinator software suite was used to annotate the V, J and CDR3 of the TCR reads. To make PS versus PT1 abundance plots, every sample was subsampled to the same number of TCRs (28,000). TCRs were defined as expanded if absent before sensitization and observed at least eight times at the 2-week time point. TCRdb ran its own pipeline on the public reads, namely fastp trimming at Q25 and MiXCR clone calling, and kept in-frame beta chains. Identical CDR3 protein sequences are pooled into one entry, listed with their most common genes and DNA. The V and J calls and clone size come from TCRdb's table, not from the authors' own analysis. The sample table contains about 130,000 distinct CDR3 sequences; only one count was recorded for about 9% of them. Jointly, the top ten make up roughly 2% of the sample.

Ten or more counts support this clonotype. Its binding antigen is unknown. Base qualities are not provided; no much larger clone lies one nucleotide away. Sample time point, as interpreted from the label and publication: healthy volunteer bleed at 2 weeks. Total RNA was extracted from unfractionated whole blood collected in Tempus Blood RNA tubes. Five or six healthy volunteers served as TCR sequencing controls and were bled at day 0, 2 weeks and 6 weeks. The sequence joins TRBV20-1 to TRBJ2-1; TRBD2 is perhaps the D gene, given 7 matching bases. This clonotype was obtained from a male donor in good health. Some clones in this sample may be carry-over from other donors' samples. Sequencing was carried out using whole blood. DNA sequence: TGCAGTGCTAGAATCAAAGGGGGAGAGGGAGGGAACAATGAGCAGTTCTTC. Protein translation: CSARIKGGEGGNNEQFF.